The clone carrying this T cell receptor beta chain has a count of ten or more. What it binds is unknown. These data originate in a study of Graves' ophthalmopathy and Graves' hyperthyroidism. V gave up 2 bases and J gave up 1 base, with 9 bases separating them. The CDR3 has 14 amino acids. In germline, CDR1 is MNHEY, CDR2 SVGEGT. The study, taken as a whole, reports: Ophthalmopathy progression cases were predicted by the model with approximately 70% sensitivity and 72% to 80% specificity.

For repertoire sequencing, the TCR beta CDR3 regions were amplified from RNA transcripts. First-round RT-PCR used HTBI primers; second-round multiplex PCR followed. TCRdb itself ran the multiplex PCR reads through MiXCR, one entry per CDR3 protein. The sample contains about 620,000 distinct CDR3 sequences, approximately 21% of which appear only once. The rearrangement links TRBV6-2 or TRBV6-3 to TRBJ2-7, with D possibly matching TRBD1 (6 bases). This clonotype was obtained from a woman aged 18 to 35 with stable Graves' hyperthyroidism. Some clones in this sample may be carry-over from other donors' samples. Sequenced: peripheral blood. The CDR3 here is CASSYTTGSYEQYF. CDR3 DNA: TGTGCCAGCAGTTACACGACAGGTTCCTACGAGCAGTACTTC.